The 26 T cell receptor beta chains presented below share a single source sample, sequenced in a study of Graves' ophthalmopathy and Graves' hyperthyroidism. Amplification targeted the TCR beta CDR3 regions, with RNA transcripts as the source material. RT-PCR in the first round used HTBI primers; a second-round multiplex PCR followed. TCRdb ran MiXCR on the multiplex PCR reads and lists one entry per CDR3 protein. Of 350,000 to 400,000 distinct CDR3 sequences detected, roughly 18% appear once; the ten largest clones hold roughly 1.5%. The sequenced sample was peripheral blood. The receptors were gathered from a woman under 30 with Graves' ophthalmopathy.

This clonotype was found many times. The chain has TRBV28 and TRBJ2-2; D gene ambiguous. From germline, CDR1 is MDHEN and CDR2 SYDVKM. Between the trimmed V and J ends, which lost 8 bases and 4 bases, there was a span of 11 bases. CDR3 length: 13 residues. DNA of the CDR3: TGTGCCAGCTTAGGTCGTGTCACCGGGGAGCTGTTTTTT. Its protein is CASLGRVTGELFF.

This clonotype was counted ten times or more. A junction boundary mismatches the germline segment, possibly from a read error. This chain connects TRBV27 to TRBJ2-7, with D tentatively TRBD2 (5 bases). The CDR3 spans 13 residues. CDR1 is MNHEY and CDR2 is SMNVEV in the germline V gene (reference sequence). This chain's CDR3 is CASSQTTTYGQYF. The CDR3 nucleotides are TGTGCCAGCAGCCAGACTACGACCTACGGGCAGTACTTC.

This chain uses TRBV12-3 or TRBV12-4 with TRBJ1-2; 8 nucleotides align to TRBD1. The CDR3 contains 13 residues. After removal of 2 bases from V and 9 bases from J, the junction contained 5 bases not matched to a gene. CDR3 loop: CASSLWRTGSYTF. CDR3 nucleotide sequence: TGTGCCAGCAGTTTATGGAGGACAGGGAGCTACACCTTC.

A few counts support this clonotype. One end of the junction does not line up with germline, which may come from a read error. The CDR3 protein is CASSPQWGRNIIF. The CDR3 nucleotides read TGTGCCAGCAGTCCCCAGTGGGGCCGAAATATAATCTTC. V and J are TRBV6-1 and TRBJ2-5; TRBD1 is a possible D gene (5 bases). The germline CDR1 and CDR2 sequences are MNHNS and SASEGT. The CDR3 totals 13 residues.

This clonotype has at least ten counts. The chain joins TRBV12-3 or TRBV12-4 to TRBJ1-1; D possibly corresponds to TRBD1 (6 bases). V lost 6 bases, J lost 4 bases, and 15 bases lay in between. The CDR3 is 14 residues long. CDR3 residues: CASRVAGAPTEAFF. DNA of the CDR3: TGTGCCAGCAGGGTGGCAGGGGCGCCCACTGAAGCTTTCTTT.

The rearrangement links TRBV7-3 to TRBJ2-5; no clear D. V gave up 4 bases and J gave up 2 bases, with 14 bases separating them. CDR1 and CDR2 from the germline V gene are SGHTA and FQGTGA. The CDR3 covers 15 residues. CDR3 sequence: CASSSDPSTQETQYF. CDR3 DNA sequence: TGTGCCAGCAGCTCCGACCCTTCAACGCAAGAGACCCAGTACTTC. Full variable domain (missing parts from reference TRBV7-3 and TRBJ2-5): GAGVSQTPSNKVTEKGKYVELRCDPISGHTALYWYRQSLGQGPEFLIYFQGTGAADDSGLPNDRFFAVRPEGSVSTLKIQRTERGDSAVYLCASSSDPSTQETQYFGPGTRLLVL.

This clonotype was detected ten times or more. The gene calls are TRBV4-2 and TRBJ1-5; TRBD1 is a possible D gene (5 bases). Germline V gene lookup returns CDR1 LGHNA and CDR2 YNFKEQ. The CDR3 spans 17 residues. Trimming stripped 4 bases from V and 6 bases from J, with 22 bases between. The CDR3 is CASSPLGSQVTGQPQHF. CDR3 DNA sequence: TGTGCCAGCAGCCCACTTGGTTCACAGGTAACAGGTCAGCCCCAGCATTTT.

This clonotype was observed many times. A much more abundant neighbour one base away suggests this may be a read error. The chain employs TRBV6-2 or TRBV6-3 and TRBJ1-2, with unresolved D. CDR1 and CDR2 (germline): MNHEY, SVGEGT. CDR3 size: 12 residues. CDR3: CASSIDLLGYAF. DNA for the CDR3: TGTGCCAGCAGTATCGACCTACTCGGCTACGCCTTC.

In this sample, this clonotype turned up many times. The CDR3 here is CAASPHAGSNTEAFF. CDR3 coding DNA: TGTGCCGCCAGCCCGCATGCCGGATCAAACACTGAAGCTTTCTTT. This chain links TRBV28 with TRBJ1-1; D ambiguous. Trimming took 11 bases from V and 2 from J, leaving 21 bases between them. Germline CDR1 is MDHEN and CDR2 is SYDVKM. The CDR3 covers 15 residues.

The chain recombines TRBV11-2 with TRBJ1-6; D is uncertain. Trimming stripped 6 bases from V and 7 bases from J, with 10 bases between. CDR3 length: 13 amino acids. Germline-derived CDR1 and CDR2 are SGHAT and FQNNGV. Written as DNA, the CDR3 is TGTGCCAGCAGTCGAGAAATAAATTCACCCCTCCACTTT. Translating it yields CASSREINSPLHF.

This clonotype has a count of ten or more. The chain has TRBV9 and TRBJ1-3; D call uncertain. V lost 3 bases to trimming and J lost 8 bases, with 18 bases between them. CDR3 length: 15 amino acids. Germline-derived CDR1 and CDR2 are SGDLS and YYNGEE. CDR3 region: CASSDNRDEVHTIYF. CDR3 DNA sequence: TGTGCCAGCAGCGACAACCGGGATGAGGTTCACACCATATATTTT.

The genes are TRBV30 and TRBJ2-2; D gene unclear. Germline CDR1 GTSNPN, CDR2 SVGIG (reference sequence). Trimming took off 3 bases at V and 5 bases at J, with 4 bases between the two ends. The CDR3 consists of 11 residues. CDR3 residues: CAWSATGELFF. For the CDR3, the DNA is TGTGCCTGGAGCGCGACCGGGGAGCTGTTTTTT.

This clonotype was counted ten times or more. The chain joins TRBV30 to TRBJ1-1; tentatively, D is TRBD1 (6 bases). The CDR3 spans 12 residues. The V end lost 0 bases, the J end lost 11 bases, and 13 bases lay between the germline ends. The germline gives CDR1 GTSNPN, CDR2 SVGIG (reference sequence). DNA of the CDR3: TGTGCCTGGAGTGTACCAGGGGTATCTGCTTTCTTT. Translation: CAWSVPGVSAFF.

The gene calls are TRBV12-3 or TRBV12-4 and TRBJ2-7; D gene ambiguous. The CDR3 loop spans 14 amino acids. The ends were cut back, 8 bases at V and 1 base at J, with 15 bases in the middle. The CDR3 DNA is TGTGCCAGCGAGGCGACTGGCGGATCCTACGAGCAGTACTTC. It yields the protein CASEATGGSYEQYF.

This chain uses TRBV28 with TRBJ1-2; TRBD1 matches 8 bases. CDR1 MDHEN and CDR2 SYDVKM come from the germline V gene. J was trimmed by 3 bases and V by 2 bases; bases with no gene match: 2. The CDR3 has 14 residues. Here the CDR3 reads CASSLQGADYGYTF. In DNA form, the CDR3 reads TGTGCCAGCAGTTTACAGGGGGCGGACTATGGCTACACCTTC.

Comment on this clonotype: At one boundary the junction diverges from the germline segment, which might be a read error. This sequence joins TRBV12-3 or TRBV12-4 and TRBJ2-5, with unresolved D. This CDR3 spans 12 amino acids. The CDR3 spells CAGSLRAETQYF. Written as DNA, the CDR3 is TGTGCCGGCAGCCTAAGAGCGGAGACCCAGTACTTC.

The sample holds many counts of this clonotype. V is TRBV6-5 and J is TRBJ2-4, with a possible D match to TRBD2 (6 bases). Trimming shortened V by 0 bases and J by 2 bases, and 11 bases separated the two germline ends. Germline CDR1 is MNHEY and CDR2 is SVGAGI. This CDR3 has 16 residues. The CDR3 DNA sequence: TGTGCCAGCAGTTACTCGATAGGGGACTCCAAAAACATTCAGTACTTC. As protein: CASSYSIGDSKNIQYF.

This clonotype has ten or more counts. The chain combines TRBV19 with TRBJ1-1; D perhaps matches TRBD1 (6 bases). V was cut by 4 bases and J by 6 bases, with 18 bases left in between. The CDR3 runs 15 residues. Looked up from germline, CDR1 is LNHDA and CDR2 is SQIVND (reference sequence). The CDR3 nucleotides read TGTGCCAGTAGTAGCCTATACAGGGTGGGCCCTGAAGCTTTCTTT. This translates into CASSSLYRVGPEAFF.

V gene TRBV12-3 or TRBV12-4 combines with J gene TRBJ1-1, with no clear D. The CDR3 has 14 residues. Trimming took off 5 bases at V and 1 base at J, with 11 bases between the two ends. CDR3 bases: TGTGCCAGCAGTCCGGATGGAGAGAACACTGAAGCTTTCTTT. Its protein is CASSPDGENTEAFF.

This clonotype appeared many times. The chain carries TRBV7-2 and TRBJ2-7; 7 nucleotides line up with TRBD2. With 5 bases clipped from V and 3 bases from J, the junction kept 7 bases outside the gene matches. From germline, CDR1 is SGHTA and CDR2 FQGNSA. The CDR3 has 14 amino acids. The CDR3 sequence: CASSQQGGGYEQYF. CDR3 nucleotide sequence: TGTGCCAGCAGCCAGCAGGGCGGGGGCTACGAGCAGTACTTC.

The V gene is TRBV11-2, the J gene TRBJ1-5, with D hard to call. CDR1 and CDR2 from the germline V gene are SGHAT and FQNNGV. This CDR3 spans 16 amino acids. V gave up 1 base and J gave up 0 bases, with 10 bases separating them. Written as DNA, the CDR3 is TGTGCCAGCAGCTTAGTGGGCGCGGGTAGCAATCAGCCCCAGCATTTT. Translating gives CASSLVGAGSNQPQHF. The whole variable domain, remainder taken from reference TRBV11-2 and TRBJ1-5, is EAGVAQSPRYKIIEKRQSVAFWCNPISGHATLYWYQQILGQGPKLLIQFQNNGVVDDSQLPKDRFSAERLKGVDSTLKIQPAKLEDSAVYLCASSLVGAGSNQPQHFGDGTRLSIL.

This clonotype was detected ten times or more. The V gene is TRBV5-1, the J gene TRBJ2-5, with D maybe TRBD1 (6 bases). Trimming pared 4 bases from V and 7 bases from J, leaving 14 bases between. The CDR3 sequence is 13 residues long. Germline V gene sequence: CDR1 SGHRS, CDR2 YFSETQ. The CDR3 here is CASSATNRVTQYF. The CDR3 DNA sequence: TGCGCCAGCAGCGCCACTAACAGGGTGACCCAGTACTTC.

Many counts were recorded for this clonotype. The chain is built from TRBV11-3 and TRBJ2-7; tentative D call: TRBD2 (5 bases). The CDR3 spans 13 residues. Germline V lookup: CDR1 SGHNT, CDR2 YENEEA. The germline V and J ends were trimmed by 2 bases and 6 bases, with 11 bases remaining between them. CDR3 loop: CASSLRGLSEQYF. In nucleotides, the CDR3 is TGTGCCAGCAGCTTACGCGGGCTAAGCGAGCAGTACTTC.

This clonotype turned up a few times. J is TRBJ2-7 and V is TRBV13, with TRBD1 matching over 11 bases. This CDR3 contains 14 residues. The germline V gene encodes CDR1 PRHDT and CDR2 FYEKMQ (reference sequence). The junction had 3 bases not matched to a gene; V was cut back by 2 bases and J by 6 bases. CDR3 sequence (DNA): TGTGCCAGCAGCTTACCGGGACAGGGGGTCGAGCAGTACTTC. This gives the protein CASSLPGQGVEQYF.

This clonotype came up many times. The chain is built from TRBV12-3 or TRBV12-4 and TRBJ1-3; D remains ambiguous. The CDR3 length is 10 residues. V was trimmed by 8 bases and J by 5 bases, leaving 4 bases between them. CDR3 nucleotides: TGTGCCAGCGGGAGAAACACCATATATTTT. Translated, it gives CASGRNTIYF.

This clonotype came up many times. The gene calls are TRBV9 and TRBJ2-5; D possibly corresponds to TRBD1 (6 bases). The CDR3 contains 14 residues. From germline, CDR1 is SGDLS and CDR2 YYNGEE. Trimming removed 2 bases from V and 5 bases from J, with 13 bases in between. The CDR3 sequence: CASSVGADRETQYF. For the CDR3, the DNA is TGTGCCAGCAGCGTGGGGGCAGACAGGGAGACCCAGTACTTC.